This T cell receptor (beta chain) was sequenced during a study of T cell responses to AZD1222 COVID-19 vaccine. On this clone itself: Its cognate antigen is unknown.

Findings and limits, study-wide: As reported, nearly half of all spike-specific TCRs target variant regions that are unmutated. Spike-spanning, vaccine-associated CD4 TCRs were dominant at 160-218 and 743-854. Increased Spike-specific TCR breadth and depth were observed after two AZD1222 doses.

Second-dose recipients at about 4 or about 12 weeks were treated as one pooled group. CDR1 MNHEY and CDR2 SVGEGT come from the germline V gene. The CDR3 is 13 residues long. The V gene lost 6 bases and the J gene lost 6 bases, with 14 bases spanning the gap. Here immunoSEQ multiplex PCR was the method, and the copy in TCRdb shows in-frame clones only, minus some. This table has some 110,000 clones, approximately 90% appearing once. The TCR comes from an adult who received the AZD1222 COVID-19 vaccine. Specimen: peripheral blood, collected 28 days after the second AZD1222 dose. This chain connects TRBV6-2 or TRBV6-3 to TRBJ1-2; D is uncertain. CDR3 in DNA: TGTGCCAGCAGCCGCGCTGACCTTGATGGCTACACCTTC. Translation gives CASSRADLDGYTF.